The clone carrying this TCR beta chain was counted many times. In TCRdb, the 5' RACE reads were re-called with MiXCR into one record per CDR3 protein. This table has about 560,000 distinct CDR3 sequences, about a fifth appearing once. The sample originates from a study of T-cell memory formation after mild COVID-19. CDR1 is MNHEY and CDR2 is SMNVEV in the germline V gene (reference sequence). The ends lost 6 bases at V and 0 bases at J; junction bases unmatched: 0. The CDR3 covers 15 residues. The sequenced sample consisted of PBMCs or a T cell subset sorted from them (not recorded which). This TCR was sampled from an adult woman who had mild COVID-19 (a few samples of this study predate the infection). Cell type and time point are not known. The V call is TRBV27, the J call TRBJ2-3, with 13 bases that match TRBD2. The CDR3 sequence is CASRGLAGSTDTQYF. CDR3 bases: TGTGCCAGCAGGGGACTAGCGGGAAGCACAGATACGCAGTATTTT.